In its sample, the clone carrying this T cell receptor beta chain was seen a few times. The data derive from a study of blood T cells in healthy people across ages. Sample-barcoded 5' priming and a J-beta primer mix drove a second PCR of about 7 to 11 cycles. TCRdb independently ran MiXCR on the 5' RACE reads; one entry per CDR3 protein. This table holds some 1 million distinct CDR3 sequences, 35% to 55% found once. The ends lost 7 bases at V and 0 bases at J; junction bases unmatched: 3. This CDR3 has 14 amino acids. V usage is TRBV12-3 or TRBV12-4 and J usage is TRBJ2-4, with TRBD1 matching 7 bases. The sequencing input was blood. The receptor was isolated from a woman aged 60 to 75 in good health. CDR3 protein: CASTTGAAKNIQYF. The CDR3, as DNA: TGTGCCAGCACTACAGGGGCAGCCAAAAACATTCAGTACTTC.